The 5 T cell receptor beta chains given below trace back to one sample, sequenced in a study of blood T cells in healthy people across ages. Primed by a sample-barcoded 5' primer and a J-beta primer mix, a second PCR proceeded for about 6 to 11 cycles. In TCRdb, the 5' RACE reads were re-called with MiXCR into one record per CDR3 protein. The sample yields more than 650,000 distinct CDR3 sequences, roughly 20% seen once. The sample taken for sequencing was blood. These receptors all stem from a man between 65 and 85 years old in good health.

The chain joins TRBV12-3 or TRBV12-4 to TRBJ1-1, with D possibly TRBD1 on 6 matching bases. The CDR3 consists of 13 residues. V was trimmed by 11 bases and J by 1 base, leaving 14 bases between them. In DNA, the CDR3 is TGTGCCGGTTCGACAGGACCGAACACTGAAGCTTTCTTT. Its protein product is CAGSTGPNTEAFF.

The chain combines TRBV4-1 with TRBJ2-5; no clear D gene. CDR1 is MGHRA and CDR2 is YSYEKL in the germline V gene. CDR3 size: 14 residues. Trimming removed 7 bases from V and 5 bases from J, with 17 bases in between. The CDR3 here is CASILGSPEETQYF. The CDR3 DNA reads as TGCGCCAGCATCTTGGGCAGCCCTGAGGAGACCCAGTACTTC.

This clonotype was counted many times. This chain links TRBV3-1 with TRBJ2-7; D is perhaps TRBD1 (6 bases). The ends were cut back, 0 bases at V and 1 base at J, with 13 bases in the middle. CDR3 size: 16 residues. In germline, CDR1 is LGHDT, CDR2 YNNKEL (reference sequence). The CDR3 loop reads CASSQDLWQGSYEQYF. The CDR3 bases are TGTGCCAGCAGCCAAGATTTGTGGCAGGGGTCCTACGAGCAGTACTTC.

The rearrangement uses TRBV12-3 or TRBV12-4 and TRBJ2-1; 8 bases are a match to TRBD2. This CDR3 comprises 15 residues. The V gene end was trimmed by 4 bases and the J gene end by 2 bases; junction bases not matched to a gene: 4. CDR3 protein: CASSWRAGAYNEQFF. The DNA of the CDR3 is TGTGCCAGCAGTTGGAGAGCGGGGGCCTACAATGAGCAGTTCTTC.

This clonotype appeared a few times. The J gene is TRBJ1-5, the V gene TRBV6-5; TRBD1 agrees at 7 bases. The junction had 11 bases not matched to a gene; V was cut back by 6 bases and J by 6 bases. From germline, CDR1 is MNHEY and CDR2 SVGAGI. The CDR3 totals 15 residues. CDR3 residues: CASRQGDVVGQPQHF. Here the CDR3 DNA reads TGTGCCAGCAGGCAGGGGGACGTGGTGGGTCAGCCCCAGCATTTT.